These T cell receptor beta chains were read from a single sample in a study of T-cell memory formation after mild COVID-19. TCRdb redid the calling of the 5' RACE reads with MiXCR, one entry per CDR3 protein. The table records around 390,000 distinct CDR3 sequences, about 17% of them present only once. The sequenced sample was PBMCs or a T cell subset sorted from them (not recorded which). These receptors were collected from a man aged 18 to 30 who had mild COVID-19 (a few samples of this study predate the infection). Cell type and time point are not known. CDR3s include the opening cysteine and the closing phenylalanine or tryptophan. Each record gives: D gene, V gene, clone size, J gene, CDR3 protein, CDR3 DNA. D genes are given only for firm matches. Size is stated for part of the rows, as once, few or many counts, or as a class when the clone is expanded.

>NA|TRBV12-3/TRBV12-4|NA|TRBJ2-3
CASSHGGGYTDTQYF
TGTGCCAGCAGTCACGGTGGGGGTTACACAGATACGCAGTATTTT
>NA|TRBV12-3/TRBV12-4|few|TRBJ1-2
CASSLVKAYYGYTF
TGTGCCAGCAGTTTGGTGAAAGCCTACTATGGCTACACCTTC
>TRBD1|TRBV9|few|TRBJ2-1
CASSVEWDRALNEQFF
TGTGCCAGCAGCGTAGAGTGGGACAGGGCTCTCAATGAGCAGTTCTTC
>NA|TRBV4-1|few|TRBJ1-1
CASSFGRTGTEAFF
TGCGCCAGCAGTTTCGGGAGAACAGGCACTGAAGCTTTCTTT
>NA|TRBV5-4|few|TRBJ2-3
CASSPDTGGDTQYF
TGTGCCAGCAGCCCGGACACGGGTGGGGATACGCAGTATTTT
>TRBD1|TRBV10-3|few|TRBJ1-2
CAIGRGQTSNYGYTF
TGTGCCATAGGTCGGGGACAGACCTCTAACTATGGCTACACCTTC
>NA|TRBV5-6|NA|TRBJ2-7
CASSAPRNAYEQYF
TGTGCCAGCAGCGCCCCAAGAAACGCCTACGAGCAGTACTTC
>NA|TRBV20-1|NA|TRBJ1-1
CSARDPAGGRSEAFF
TGCAGTGCTAGAGATCCTGCGGGCGGCCGATCTGAAGCTTTCTTT
>NA|TRBV29-1|few|TRBJ1-1
CSVITRNTEAFF
TGCAGCGTGATCACCAGGAACACTGAAGCTTTCTTT
>NA|TRBV6-2/TRBV6-3|many|TRBJ2-5
CASGLRETQYF
TGTGCCAGTGGATTACGGGAGACCCAGTACTTC
>TRBD2|TRBV11-2|NA|TRBJ2-1
CASSLGLATSGGNNEQFF
TGTGCCAGCAGCTTAGGCCTTGCAACTAGCGGGGGGAACAATGAGCAGTTCTTC
>NA|TRBV10-3|few|TRBJ1-4
CAIREQGESEKLFF
TGTGCCATCAGGGAACAGGGCGAATCTGAAAAACTGTTTTTT
>NA|TRBV11-2|NA|TRBJ2-1
CASTGDSYNEQFF
TGTGCCAGCACCGGGGACTCCTACAATGAGCAGTTCTTC
>TRBD1|TRBV6-5|NA|TRBJ1-6
CASRGDSVASSYNSPLHF
TGTGCCAGCAGGGGGGACAGCGTTGCTAGCTCCTATAATTCACCCCTCCACTTT
>TRBD1|TRBV4-2|few|TRBJ2-2
CASTRTGETGELFF
TGTGCCAGCACAAGGACAGGGGAAACCGGGGAGCTGTTTTTT
>TRBD1|TRBV7-9|NA|TRBJ2-2
CASSPRDSVTGELFF
TGTGCCAGCAGCCCACGGGACAGTGTCACCGGGGAGCTGTTTTTT
>NA|TRBV5-1|few|TRBJ2-5
CASSAGWGQETQYF
TGCGCCAGCAGCGCCGGATGGGGGCAAGAGACCCAGTACTTC
>NA|TRBV9|NA|TRBJ2-2
CASSAGHANTGELFF
TGTGCCAGCAGCGCGGGACACGCGAACACCGGGGAGCTGTTTTTT
>NA|TRBV18|NA|TRBJ1-2
CASSPEKHRRWDGYTF
TGTGCCAGCTCACCAGAAAAGCACAGGAGGTGGGATGGCTACACCTTC
>NA|TRBV4-1|NA|TRBJ1-1
CASSQAPGRMNTEAFF
TGCGCCAGCAGCCAGGCTCCGGGACGGATGAACACTGAAGCTTTCTTT
>NA|TRBV7-6|NA|TRBJ2-5
CASSLAGQPQETQYF
TGTGCCAGCAGCTTAGCAGGGCAGCCCCAAGAGACCCAGTACTTC
>NA|TRBV27|few|TRBJ2-1
CASSLSGTNNEQFF
TGTGCCAGCAGTTTATCGGGAACCAACAATGAGCAGTTCTTC
>NA|TRBV7-9|many|TRBJ2-5
CASSYKETQYF
TGTGCCAGCAGTTATAAAGAGACCCAGTACTTC
>NA|TRBV18|once|TRBJ2-2
CASSPPSDRELFF
TGTGCCAGCTCACCACCTTCGGACAGGGAGCTGTTTTTT
>NA|TRBV5-1|NA|TRBJ1-2
CASRASGDYGYTF
TGCGCCAGCAGAGCCTCAGGGGACTATGGCTACACCTTC
>NA|TRBV20-1|NA|TRBJ2-3
CSVGPLGTDTQYF
TGCAGTGTCGGACCGCTGGGCACAGATACGCAGTATTTT
>NA|TRBV2|NA|TRBJ2-3
CASNTGNTDTQYF
TGTGCCAGCAATACGGGTAATACAGATACGCAGTATTTT
>NA|TRBV4-3|NA|TRBJ1-1
CASSQDLSPGDTEAFF
TGCGCCAGCAGCCAAGATTTGAGCCCCGGGGACACTGAAGCTTTCTTT
>NA|TRBV7-6|NA|TRBJ2-1
CASSRAPRSLYGVENEQFF
TGTGCCAGCAGCAGAGCCCCCAGGTCCCTATACGGAGTGGAGAATGAGCAGTTCTTC
>TRBD1|TRBV5-1|few|TRBJ1-1
CASRRQGGTEAFF
TGCGCCAGCAGGAGACAGGGCGGGACTGAAGCTTTCTTT
>TRBD2|TRBV6-5|few|TRBJ2-7
CASSYPGLAGYEQYF
TGTGCCAGCAGTTACCCGGGACTAGCCGGATACGAGCAGTACTTC
>NA|TRBV7-2|many|TRBJ2-3
CAASGASVTDTQYF
TGTGCCGCCAGCGGTGCTAGCGTCACAGATACGCAGTATTTT
>NA|TRBV15|NA|TRBJ1-3
CATSRDSASGNTIYF
TGTGCCACCAGCAGAGACTCTGCCTCTGGAAACACCATATATTTT
>NA|TRBV7-9|NA|TRBJ2-2
CALRTNTGELFF
TGTGCCCTTAGAACGAACACCGGGGAGCTGTTTTTT
>TRBD1|TRBV18|once|TRBJ2-5
CASSPGQGTGSQETQYF
TGTGCCAGCTCACCGGGACAAGGGACAGGCTCACAAGAGACCCAGTACTTC
>NA|TRBV3-1|few|TRBJ2-3
CASSQVDNSPQYF
TGTGCCAGCAGCCAAGTTGACAATTCTCCGCAGTATTTT
>NA|TRBV10-3|NA|TRBJ2-5
CATQGGRETQYF
TGTGCCACCCAAGGGGGGCGGGAGACCCAGTACTTC
>NA|TRBV4-3|few|TRBJ2-1
CASSQAMSSYNEQFF
TGCGCCAGCAGCCAAGCCATGAGCTCCTACAATGAGCAGTTCTTC
>TRBD1|TRBV12-3/TRBV12-4|NA|TRBJ2-5
CASSSGTGGGTQYF
TGTGCCAGCAGCTCCGGGACAGGGGGGGGGACCCAGTACTTC
>NA|TRBV7-3|NA|TRBJ1-1
CASSLNQRTNTEAFF
TGTGCCAGCAGCTTAAACCAAAGGACGAACACTGAAGCTTTCTTT
>NA|TRBV29-1|NA|TRBJ2-3
CSVDSPDTQYF
TGCAGCGTTGATAGTCCAGATACGCAGTATTTT
>NA|TRBV5-1|few|TRBJ1-5
CASRGFWSNQPQHF
TGCGCCAGCAGGGGATTTTGGAGCAATCAGCCCCAGCATTTT
>TRBD2|TRBV6-1|few|TRBJ2-1
CASSELPSGAYNEQFF
TGTGCCAGCAGTGAACTGCCCAGCGGGGCCTACAATGAGCAGTTCTTC
>TRBD2|TRBV7-9|few|TRBJ2-1
CASSLARAGEVNEQFF
TGTGCCAGCAGCTTAGCGCGAGCGGGGGAGGTCAATGAGCAGTTCTTC
>NA|TRBV6-2/TRBV6-3|NA|TRBJ1-1
CASTDTAMNTEAFF
TGTGCCAGCACCGACACCGCCATGAACACTGAAGCTTTCTTT
>NA|TRBV7-9|NA|TRBJ2-2
CASSSHTGELFF
TGTGCCAGCAGTTCTCATACCGGGGAGCTGTTTTTT
>TRBD1|TRBV7-8|few|TRBJ1-2
CASSDRQGATGYTF
TGTGCCAGCAGCGACCGACAGGGGGCAACTGGCTACACCTTC
>TRBD1|TRBV29-1|NA|TRBJ1-5
CSTGGTGGNQPQHF
TGCAGCACCGGAGGGACAGGGGGCAATCAGCCCCAGCATTTT
>NA|TRBV19|NA|TRBJ1-1
CASMETPNTEAFF
TGTGCCAGTATGGAGACGCCGAACACTGAAGCTTTCTTT
>NA|TRBV5-1|NA|TRBJ1-4
CASSLGSLGGNEKLFF
TGCGCCAGCAGCTTGGGGAGCTTGGGAGGCAATGAAAAACTGTTTTTT